Listed below are T cell receptor beta chains from one sample, sequenced in a study of blood T cell repertoires in COVID-19. Here immunoSEQ multiplex PCR was the method, and the copy in TCRdb shows in-frame clones only, minus some. Of about 73,000 clones in the sample, around four fifths were seen once. What was sequenced was peripheral blood. These receptors all come from a man in his sixties with acute or convalescent COVID-19. Each CDR3 is given with its conserved first and last residue. A D gene is named only where the DNA matches it firmly. Only some rows state a clone size, as once, few, many or a class for expanded clones.

cdr3_length j_call v_call d_call clone_size cdr3_aa cdr3_nt
15 TRBJ2-1 TRBV4-2 TRBD1 NA CASSLGGTGDNEQFF TGTGCCAGCAGCCTTGGGGGGACAGGTGACAATGAGCAGTTCTTC
15 TRBJ2-2 TRBV5-1 TRBD1 NA CASSSPDRDAGELFF TGCGCCAGCAGCTCTCCCGACAGGGACGCCGGGGAGCTGTTTTTT
12 TRBJ1-5 TRBV7-9 NA few CASSFLNQPQHF TGTGCCAGCAGCTTTCTCAATCAGCCCCAGCATTTT
17 TRBJ2-2 TRBV3-1/TRBV3-2 TRBD2 NA CASSQGSLAENTGELFF TGTGCCAGCAGCCAAGGGAGTCTAGCGGAGAACACCGGGGAGCTGTTTTTT
16 TRBJ2-7 TRBV27 TRBD1 few CASSGLGTGEYYEQYF TGTGCCAGCAGTGGGCTGGGGACAGGGGAATACTACGAGCAGTACTTC
12 TRBJ1-1 TRBV7-9 NA few CASSQEGTKAFF TGTGCCAGCAGCCAAGAGGGAACTAAAGCTTTCTTT
13 TRBJ2-3 TRBV9 NA NA CASSGTVADTQYF TGTGCCAGCAGCGGGACAGTCGCAGATACGCAGTATTTT
16 TRBJ1-4 TRBV13 TRBD1 NA CASSWGQGATNEKLFF TGTGCCAGCAGCTGGGGACAGGGAGCAACTAATGAAAAACTGTTTTTT
17 TRBJ2-1 TRBV9 TRBD2 few CASSVVSTSGSYNEQFF TGTGCCAGCAGCGTAGTATCTACTAGCGGCTCCTACAATGAGCAGTTCTTC
12 TRBJ1-6 TRBV6-1 NA NA CASSDSRGPLHF TGTGCCAGCAGTGATTCAAGGGGACCCCTCCACTTT
15 TRBJ1-6 TRBV6-6 NA NA CASSYSGQDNSPLHF TGTGCCAGCAGTTACTCGGGGCAGGATAATTCACCCCTCCACTTT
17 TRBJ2-3 TRBV7-3 TRBD2 NA CASSSGTSGRATDTQYF TGTGCCAGCAGCTCTGGGACTAGCGGGAGGGCCACAGATACGCAGTATTTT
18 TRBJ2-3 TRBV10-1 TRBD2 NA CASSDLAGGHMVTDTQYF TGCGCCAGCAGTGACCTAGCGGGAGGACATATGGTCACAGATACGCAGTATTTT
15 TRBJ2-6 TRBV19 NA NA CASSRSEAGANVLTF TGTGCCAGTAGTCGGTCAGAGGCTGGGGCCAACGTCCTGACTTTC
14 TRBJ2-1 TRBV14 NA few CASSPDSSYNEQFF TGTGCCAGCAGCCCGGACAGCTCCTACAATGAGCAGTTCTTC
16 TRBJ2-6 TRBV5-1 TRBD1 NA CASSFQIMGTGDVLTF TGCGCCAGCAGCTTCCAAATTATGGGGACAGGGGACGTCCTGACTTTC
16 TRBJ2-3 TRBV4-2 TRBD2 NA CASSQVASGGGNTQYF TGTGCCAGCAGCCAAGTGGCTAGCGGGGGAGGAAATACGCAGTATTTT
12 TRBJ1-1 TRBV11-1 NA NA CASSIGQGEAFF TGTGCCAGCAGCATAGGGCAGGGTGAAGCTTTCTTT
17 TRBJ1-1 TRBV11-2 TRBD1 NA CASSLDRGTAKNTEAFF TGTGCCAGCAGCTTAGATCGAGGGACAGCTAAGAACACTGAAGCTTTCTTT
15 TRBJ2-2 TRBV3-1/TRBV3-2 TRBD1 NA CASSPYRGGTGELFF TGTGCCAGCAGCCCGTACAGGGGTGGGACCGGGGAGCTGTTTTTT